This entry is about one TCR beta chain. The clone's antigen remains unknown. There are no base qualities to consult, and no much larger clone falls within one base. The data derive from a study of control samples from healthy donors and cancer patients (dated by TCRdb to the early 2020s). Library creation used the immunoSEQ multiplex PCR assay. This is the immuneACCESS table as TCRdb keeps it, with only in-frame sequences that have V and J called. A part of the clones is gone; compared with another copy, unresolved V genes explain less than half, and the rest is unexplained. This sample lists roughly 180,000 clones; under 95% were detected once. Jointly, the top ten make up over 1.3% of the sample. CDR1 and CDR2 were assigned from the germline V gene as SNHLY and FYNNEI. Trimming accounts for 6 bases at V and 5 bases at J, while the number of junction bases matched to no gene is 7. From the cysteine up to the phenylalanine, the CDR3 has a length of 14 residues. CDR3 DNA is the only sequence kept; it has 42 bases, read in frame from the first base.

The TCR originated in a young woman in good health. The chain employs TRBV2 and TRBJ1-5, and 7 bases in between align with TRBD1. What was sequenced was blood. CDR3 region: CASRPGTDHQPQHF. The DNA sequence is TGTGCCAGCAGACCGGGGACAGATCATCAGCCCCAGCATTTT.